Shown below are 16 T cell receptor beta chains from a single sample sequenced in a study of cytomegalovirus exposure and HLA in healthy donors. Primers included in the PCR were 60 Vbeta and 13 Jbeta primers. The method was immunoSEQ multiplex PCR; TCRdb's version includes in-frame clones alone and lacks a portion of them. The repertoire holds under 200,000 clones, with approximately 76% as singletons. Sequencing was carried out using PBMCs. The receptors derive from a woman in her late teens or twenties in good health and CMV-seropositive.

The J gene is TRBJ2-3, the V gene TRBV7-2; D gene ambiguous. V dropped 4 bases and J dropped 4 bases, with 12 bases sitting between them. Germline values: CDR1 SGHTA, CDR2 FQGNSA. The CDR3 is 14 amino acids. Here the CDR3 reads CASSSSDPADTQYF. The DNA for the CDR3 is TGTGCCAGCAGCTCCTCCGATCCGGCAGATACGCAGTATTTT. The whole variable domain, remainder taken from reference TRBV7-2 and TRBJ2-3, is GAGVSQSPSNKVTEKGKDVELRCDPISGHTALYWYRQSLGQGLEFLIYFQGNSAPDKSGLPSDRFSAERTGGSVSTLTIQRTQQEDSAVYLCASSSSDPADTQYFGPGTRLTVL.

This chain uses TRBV28 with TRBJ2-6; D might be TRBD2 (6 bases). Trimming took 6 bases from V and 0 from J, leaving 12 bases between them. Germline values: CDR1 MDHEN, CDR2 SYDVKM. This CDR3 is built from 16 residues. The DNA of the CDR3 is TGTGCCAGCAGGGGGGGTGAGGGCTCTGGGGCCAACGTCCTGACTTTC. It is translated as CASRGGEGSGANVLTF. Using reference TRBV28 and TRBJ2-6 for the parts outside the CDR3, the full variable domain is DVKVTQSSRYLVKRTGEKVFLECVQDMDHENMFWYRQDPGLGLRLIYFSYDVKMKEKGDIPEGYSVSREKKERFSLILESASTNQTSMYLCASRGGEGSGANVLTFGAGSRLTVL.

The J gene is TRBJ2-6, the V gene TRBV7-2, with D possibly matching TRBD2 (6 bases). This CDR3 comprises 16 residues. V was cut by 1 base and J by 2 bases, with 9 bases left in between. The germline CDR1 and CDR2 sequences are SGHTA and FQGNSA. CDR3 DNA sequence: TGTGCCAGCAGCTTAGATTGGGGGGCTGGGGCCAACGTCCTGACTTTC. This encodes CASSLDWGAGANVLTF.

This sequence joins TRBV7-9 and TRBJ2-5, with TRBD2 matching over 15 bases. The CDR3 sequence is 17 residues long. The J segment lost 5 bases and the V segment lost 5 bases, leaving 9 bases of the junction unmatched. The V gene's germline CDR1 is SEHNR and CDR2 FQNEAQ (reference sequence). This CDR3 reads CASSPRTSGGAWETQYF. CDR3 sequence (DNA): TGTGCCAGCAGCCCTCGGACTAGCGGGGGGGCCTGGGAGACCCAGTACTTC.

J is TRBJ1-1 and V is TRBV14, with no clear D. Germline V gene lookup returns CDR1 SGHDN and CDR2 FVKESK. The germline V and J ends were trimmed by 4 bases and 0 bases, with 9 bases remaining between them. The CDR3 loop spans 14 amino acids. CDR3 in DNA: TGTGCCAGCAGCCGAGGACTCTTGAACACTGAAGCTTTCTTT. Translated: CASSRGLLNTEAFF.

This chain joins TRBV6-6 and TRBJ2-5; 10 bases agree with TRBD1. Germline V lookup: CDR1 MNHNY, CDR2 SVGAGI (reference sequence). The CDR3 has 15 amino acids. J lost 5 bases, V lost 5 bases, and 8 bases had no gene match. This chain's CDR3 is CASSPRDRGGETQYF. The CDR3 DNA reads as TGTGCCAGCAGTCCAAGGGACAGGGGAGGGGAGACCCAGTACTTC.

The chain recombines TRBV7-9 with TRBJ1-6, with D tentatively TRBD1 (5 bases). The CDR3 contains 15 residues. Germline V gene data show CDR1 as SEHNR and CDR2 as FQNEAQ (reference sequence). With 0 bases removed from V and 5 bases from J, the gap between germline ends came to 8 bases. CDR3 sequence reads: CASSLATADNSPLHF. The CDR3 coding sequence is TGTGCCAGCAGCTTAGCGACAGCCGATAATTCACCCCTCCACTTT.

The V call is TRBV27, the J call TRBJ1-4, with 8 bases matching TRBD1. Germline V gene lookup returns CDR1 MNHEY and CDR2 SMNVEV (reference sequence). V gave up 5 bases and J gave up 5 bases; unmatched junction bases: 7. CDR3 size: 15 residues. The CDR3 sequence is CASSPRTGRNEKLFF. CDR3 nucleotides: TGTGCCAGCAGTCCCCGGACAGGGAGGAATGAAAAACTGTTTTTT.

The chain couples TRBV13 to TRBJ2-7; 7 bases align to TRBD2. This CDR3 contains 15 residues. Trimming cost V 6 bases and J 3 bases; bases outside gene matches: 11. Per germline, CDR1 PRHDT and CDR2 FYEKMQ (reference sequence). CDR3: CASSGEGSQFYEQYF. The CDR3 DNA follows: TGTGCCAGCAGTGGGGAGGGATCCCAGTTCTACGAGCAGTACTTC.

The chain is built from TRBV25-1 and TRBJ1-2; D unclear. The germline V and J ends were trimmed by 1 base and 4 bases, with 10 bases remaining between them. Germline V CDR1 and CDR2: MGHDK, SYGVNS. CDR3 length: 14 amino acids. CDR3 nucleotide sequence: TGTGCCAGCAGTGAATCGCGCAGCGTCTATGGCTACACCTTC. Its translation: CASSESRSVYGYTF.

This clone was detected only once. The chain employs TRBV11-1 and TRBJ2-7; 8 bases agree with TRBD1. After removal of 5 bases from V and 3 bases from J, the junction contained 6 bases not matched to a gene. CDR1 SGHAT and CDR2 FQDESV come from the germline V gene (reference sequence). The CDR3 is 14 residues long. CDR3 loop: CASSPDRAYYEQYF. DNA of the CDR3: TGTGCCAGCAGCCCGGACAGGGCTTACTACGAGCAGTACTTC. The entire variable domain, with the rest obtained from reference TRBV11-1 and TRBJ2-7, is as follows: EAEVAQSPRYKITEKSQAVAFWCDPISGHATLYWYRQILGQGPELLVQFQDESVVDDSQLPKDRFSAERLKGVDSTLKIQPAELGDSAMYLCASSPDRAYYEQYFGPGTRLTVT.

V gene TRBV7-2 combines with J gene TRBJ2-7; TRBD1 agrees at 7 bases. Germline trimming cut 3 bases from V and 7 bases from J; bases unmatched to any gene: 12. This CDR3 is built from 15 residues. Germline V CDR1 and CDR2: SGHTA, FQGNSA. CDR3 in amino acids: CASSLQGGDSLEQYF. CDR3 nucleotide sequence: TGTGCCAGCAGCTTGCAAGGGGGCGATTCTTTGGAGCAGTACTTC.

In its sample, this clone was seen a few times. The gene calls are TRBV30 and TRBJ1-3; unclear D gene. Germline CDR1 GTSNPN, CDR2 SVGIG (reference sequence). The ends were cut back, 0 bases at V and 3 bases at J, with 6 bases in the middle. CDR3 length: 13 amino acids. The CDR3 sequence is CAWSVRYGNTIYF. For the CDR3, the DNA is TGTGCCTGGAGTGTACGGTATGGAAACACCATATATTTT.

CDR3: CATRPGGNAEAFF. Here the CDR3 DNA reads TGTGCCACCAGACCCGGGGGGAATGCCGAAGCTTTCTTT. The chain has TRBV15 and TRBJ1-1, with D possibly matching TRBD1 (5 bases). CDR1 and CDR2 from the germline V gene are LNHNV and YYDKDF (reference sequence). The CDR3 extends over 13 amino acids. The V and J ends lost 6 bases and 8 bases respectively, with 16 bases between them.

The genes are TRBV18 and TRBJ2-5, with 12 bases identical to TRBD2. The CDR3 is 15 amino acids. The junction had 3 bases not matched to a gene; V was cut back by 3 bases and J by 4 bases. The germline gives CDR1 KGHSH, CDR2 LQKENI. CDR3 sequence (DNA): TGTGCCAGCTCACCTTCGGGACTAGCGGGAGAGACCCAGTACTTC. Translated: CASSPSGLAGETQYF.

This clone was counted a few times. The chain carries TRBV2 and TRBJ1-5, with D possibly TRBD1 on 5 matching bases. This CDR3 contains 14 residues. Trimming took 7 bases from V and 4 from J, leaving 14 bases between them. The germline gives CDR1 SNHLY, CDR2 FYNNEI. Here the CDR3 reads CASNFKGVNQPQHF. The DNA for the CDR3 is TGTGCCAGCAATTTTAAAGGGGTTAATCAGCCCCAGCATTTT.